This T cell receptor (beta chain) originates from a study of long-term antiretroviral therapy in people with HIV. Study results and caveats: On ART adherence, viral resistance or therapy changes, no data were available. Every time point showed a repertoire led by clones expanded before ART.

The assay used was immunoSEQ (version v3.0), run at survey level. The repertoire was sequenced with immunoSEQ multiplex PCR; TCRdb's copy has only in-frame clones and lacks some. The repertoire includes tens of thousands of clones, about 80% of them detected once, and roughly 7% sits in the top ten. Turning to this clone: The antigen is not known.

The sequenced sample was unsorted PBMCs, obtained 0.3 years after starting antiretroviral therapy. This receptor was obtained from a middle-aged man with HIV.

CDR3 in DNA: TGTGCCAGCACTGACAGGGACTATGCCCCTTTCCAAGAGACCCAGTACTTC. It is translated as CASTDRDYAPFQETQYF. The J gene is TRBJ2-5, the V gene TRBV28, with D perhaps TRBD1 or TRBD2 (7 bases each). Germline V gives CDR1 MDHEN, CDR2 SYDVKM. CDR3 size: 17 residues. Deletions cut 7 bases from V and 1 base from J, with 22 bases between.